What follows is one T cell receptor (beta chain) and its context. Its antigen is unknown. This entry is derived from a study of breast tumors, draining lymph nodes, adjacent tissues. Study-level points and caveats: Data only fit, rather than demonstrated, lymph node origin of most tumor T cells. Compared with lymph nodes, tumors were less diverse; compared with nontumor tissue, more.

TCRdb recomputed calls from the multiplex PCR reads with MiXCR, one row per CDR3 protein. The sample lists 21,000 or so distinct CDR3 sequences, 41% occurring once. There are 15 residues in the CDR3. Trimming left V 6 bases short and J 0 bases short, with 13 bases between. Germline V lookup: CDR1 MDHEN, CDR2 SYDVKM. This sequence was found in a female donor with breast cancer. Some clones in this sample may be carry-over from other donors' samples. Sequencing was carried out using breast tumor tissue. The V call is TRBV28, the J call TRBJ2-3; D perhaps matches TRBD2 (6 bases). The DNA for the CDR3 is TGTGCCAGCAGGGCGCTAGCGCTGAGCACAGATACGCAGTATTTT. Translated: CASRALALSTDTQYF.